This record concerns one T cell receptor beta chain sequence. This clone was seen more than once but under ten times. Its cognate antigen has yet to be identified. Base qualities are not recorded, but no much larger clone differs from it by a single base. CDR1 and CDR2, looked up from the germline V gene (reference sequence), are LGHDT and YNNKEL. V and J are trimmed by 5 bases and 6 bases, and the gene matches miss 6 bases of the junction. Including cysteine and phenylalanine, the CDR3 has 15 amino acids. Of the read, only the CDR3 DNA is kept; its 45 bases are in frame from base 1. This entry comes from a study of blood T cell repertoires in COVID-19 (dated by TCRdb to 2019 to 2021). For the wider study: Samples from collaborators originated in the United States, Italy and Spain and spanned both the acute and convalescent phases of COVID-19. The prospective study material was composed of cDNA or gDNA derived from T cells, B-cell-depleted T cells, or PBMCs. Where available, HLA class I and class II types were taken from metadata supplied by the sample provider and were not determined by assay-based typing. The samples were drawn from the first 160 participants of the ongoing ImmuneRACE study and from 1,254 subjects provided by 6 global collaborators. A freely available public database, intended as a resource for researchers studying the immune response to SARS-CoV-2, is where the repertoires were released. Deeply sampled blood TCRbeta repertoires from subjects exposed to, actively infected with, or recovered from COVID-19 were included in the dataset. The sample metadata nearly always contained a de-identified subject ID, COVID-19 status, age in years and sex.

TCRbeta CDR3 regions were amplified from genomic DNA by means of the immunoSEQ Assay, a bias-controlled multiplex PCR. The source study handled its data this way. The number of nucleated cells in each sample was estimated by amplification of reference gene primers within the assay. Sequence reads were collapsed and filtered to measure the absolute abundance of every unique TCRbeta CDR3 rearrangement. Productive Simpson clonality was computed per sample as the square root of Simpson's diversity index over productive rearrangements. TCRdb re-hosts the immuneACCESS table, in-frame sequences only. Its copies lack some clones; in the studies checked, an unresolved V gene accounts for under half of them, and the cause for the rest is not known. V and J calls and clone size are as listed in that table; D and trimming were resolved from the DNA. The sample has about 62,000 clones on record, about nine tenths of them singletons. Under 1.5% of the sample comes from the top ten.

Collaborating institutions collected whole blood in K2EDTA tubes following their own protocols. For TCRbeta analysis, collaborator samples were shipped as frozen whole blood, as isolated PBMCs, or as DNA extracted from either sample type. Points the paper makes about the study in general: Clinical and demographic metadata were provided uncurated, with the amount varying by source and participant.

What was sequenced was peripheral blood. The source is a woman of 80 years or more with acute or convalescent COVID-19. The rearrangement combines TRBV3-1 (or the pseudogene TRBV3-2) with TRBJ2-1, with 11 junctional bases fitting TRBD2. Read as DNA, the sequence is TGTGCCAGCAGCGGACAACTAGCGGGAGTCAATGAGCAGTTCTTC. This yields the protein CASSGQLAGVNEQFF.